The next 9 T cell receptor beta chains were all read from a single sample in a study of T cell changes during pregnancy in multiple sclerosis. Profiling relied on immunoSEQ multiplex PCR, and the TCRdb table lists in-frame clones only, not all of them. Of 90,000 to 150,000 clones detected, under 95% appear once; the ten largest clones hold roughly 6%. The material was peripheral blood, obtained before pregnancy. These receptors all come from a female donor with multiple sclerosis, enrolled in a pregnancy study.

This clone was seen a single time. The rearrangement joins TRBV27 to TRBJ2-1; D is perhaps TRBD1 (5 bases). The CDR3 spans 14 residues. Germline V lookup: CDR1 MNHEY, CDR2 SMNVEV (reference sequence). Deletions cut 7 bases from V and 9 bases from J, with 19 bases between. CDR3 amino acids: CASTPGGVQGEQFF. The CDR3 bases are TGTGCCAGCACCCCTGGCGGAGTCCAGGGTGAGCAGTTCTTC.

The CDR3 reads CASSPPLSNQPQHF. The DNA of the CDR3 is TGTGCCAGCTCACCACCTCTAAGCAATCAGCCCCAGCATTTT. The genes are TRBV18 and TRBJ1-5, with unresolved D. The V gene's germline CDR1 is KGHSH and CDR2 LQKENI. V dropped 0 bases and J dropped 1 base, with 4 bases sitting between them. The CDR3 runs 14 residues.

V is TRBV9 and J is TRBJ2-1; 12 nucleotides agree with TRBD2. After removal of 3 bases from V and 0 bases from J, the junction contained 10 bases not matched to a gene. The CDR3 extends over 19 amino acids. Germline V gene sequence: CDR1 SGDLS, CDR2 YYNGEE. For the CDR3, the DNA is TGTGCCAGCAGCGGCGGGACTAGCGGGCCGGAGAGCTCCTACAATGAGCAGTTCTTC. Protein: CASSGGTSGPESSYNEQFF.

The rearrangement uses TRBV5-7 and TRBJ2-5; D may be TRBD1 (6 bases). TRBV5-7 is an ORF; its function is uncertain. The CDR3 covers 16 residues. V was shortened by 3 bases and J by 1 base, with 16 bases between the two germline ends. CDR3 protein: CASSSRTVEVQETQYF. The CDR3, as DNA: TGTGCCAGCAGCTCAAGGACAGTAGAAGTCCAAGAGACCCAGTACTTC.

The gene calls are TRBV7-2 and TRBJ2-7, with a tentative D call TRBD1 (5 bases). CDR3 length equals 13 residues. V gave up 0 bases and J gave up 3 bases, with 6 bases separating them. Germline CDR1 SGHTA, CDR2 FQGNSA. The CDR3 region is CASSLAQGYEQYF. CDR3 DNA sequence: TGTGCCAGCAGCTTAGCCCAGGGCTACGAGCAGTACTTC.

The chain uses TRBV6-6 and TRBJ1-2; tentative D call: TRBD1 (5 bases). Between the trimmed V and J ends, which lost 3 bases and 8 bases, there was a span of 16 bases. Germline lookup yields CDR1 MNHNY and CDR2 SVGAGI (reference sequence). This CDR3 contains 14 residues. The DNA of the CDR3 is TGTGCCAGCAGTTATGAGAGGGGAGGTCAGGGCTACACCTTC. Its protein is CASSYERGGQGYTF.

The V call is TRBV6-5, the J call TRBJ1-5; TRBD1 agrees at 9 bases. CDR3 length: 15 amino acids. The V gene's germline CDR1 is MNHEY and CDR2 SVGAGI. The J segment lost 1 base and the V segment lost 6 bases, leaving 4 bases of the junction unmatched. The CDR3: CASRWGQGSNQPQHF. The CDR3 DNA sequence: TGTGCCAGCAGATGGGGACAGGGAAGCAATCAGCCCCAGCATTTT.

The chain links TRBV5-1 to TRBJ2-2; D not certain. The germline CDR1 and CDR2 sequences are SGHRS and YFSETQ. The V end was cut by 0 bases, the J end by 0 bases, with 6 bases between. The CDR3 runs 15 residues. CDR3 protein: CASSLGLPNTGELFF. The CDR3 DNA reads TGCGCCAGCAGCTTGGGACTCCCGAACACCGGGGAGCTGTTTTTT.

The chain recombines TRBV4-1 with TRBJ1-3, with D perhaps matching TRBD1 (6 bases). The CDR3 spans 12 residues. Germline CDR1 reads MGHRA; CDR2 reads YSYEKL. The V gene lost 4 bases and the J gene lost 14 bases, with 15 bases spanning the gap. CDR3: CASSPGQPRVYF. The CDR3 nucleotides are TGCGCCAGCAGCCCTGGACAGCCCAGGGTATATTTT.